The 15 T cell receptor beta chains in this list originate from one sample, sequenced in a study of blood T cell repertoires in COVID-19. Only in-frame clones appear in the TCRdb table, and some are missing; sequencing was by immunoSEQ multiplex PCR. The sample consists of over 30,000 clones, approximately 90% of them appearing once. The material sequenced was peripheral blood. These receptors were taken from a human donor in a cohort sampled during active COVID-19.

V usage is TRBV5-1 and J usage is TRBJ1-2; D gene uncertain. This CDR3 is built from 14 residues. Germline values: CDR1 SGHRS, CDR2 YFSETQ. The V gene lost 3 bases and the J gene lost 4 bases, with 13 bases spanning the gap. The CDR3, as DNA: TGCGCCAGCAGCTCTCAGGATCGAGTCTATGGCTACACCTTC. Translated: CASSSQDRVYGYTF.

This chain uses TRBV19 with TRBJ2-3; D gene ambiguous. V was trimmed by 5 bases and J by 2 bases, leaving 14 bases between them. Germline V CDR1 and CDR2: LNHDA, SQIVND (reference sequence). The CDR3 spans 15 residues. CDR3: CASSERHLPTDTQYF. CDR3 in DNA: TGTGCCAGTAGTGAGAGACACCTACCCACAGATACGCAGTATTTT.

This clone was observed a handful of times. The rearrangement links TRBV30 to TRBJ1-5; no definite D call. V was shortened by 7 bases and J by 0 bases, with 7 bases between the two germline ends. The germline V gene has CDR1 GTSNPN and CDR2 SVGIG (reference sequence). The CDR3 runs to 12 residues. The CDR3 loop is CAYSYSNQPQHF. CDR3 coding DNA: TGTGCCTACAGTTATAGCAATCAGCCCCAGCATTTT.

V and J are TRBV5-5 and TRBJ2-7, with 12 bases identical to TRBD2. Germline values: CDR1 SGHKS, CDR2 YYEKEE (reference sequence). The CDR3 runs to 15 residues. J was trimmed by 2 bases and V by 3 bases; bases with no gene match: 3. CDR3 sequence reads: CASSSGLAGPYEQYV. The CDR3, as DNA: TGTGCCAGCAGCTCCGGACTAGCGGGGCCCTACGAGCAGTACGTC.

This clone was detected only once. This chain links TRBV28 with TRBJ2-6; D remains ambiguous. This CDR3 contains 17 residues. The germline V and J ends were trimmed by 3 bases and 1 base, with 13 bases remaining between them. Germline CDR1 and CDR2: MDHEN and SYDVKM. CDR3 in amino acids: CASSFGGFSSGANVLTF. CDR3 coding DNA: TGTGCCAGCAGTTTCGGCGGTTTTTCATCTGGGGCCAACGTCCTGACTTTC.

The chain recombines TRBV7-9 with TRBJ2-7, with 8 bases aligning to TRBD1. CDR1 is SEHNR and CDR2 is FQNEAQ in the germline V gene (reference sequence). V lost 2 bases, J lost 4 bases, and 4 bases stayed unmatched. The CDR3 sequence is 14 residues long. CDR3 sequence: CASSLTRGLYEQYV. Here the CDR3 DNA reads TGTGCCAGCAGCTTAACCAGGGGGCTTTACGAGCAGTACGTC.

The chain couples TRBV5-4 to TRBJ2-1, with 8 bases fitting TRBD2. The CDR3 loop spans 15 amino acids. Looked up from germline, CDR1 is SGHNT and CDR2 is YYREEE (reference sequence). J lost 5 bases, V lost 10 bases, and 14 bases had no gene match. The CDR3 loop reads CAGTSRGGFDNEQFF. The CDR3 DNA is TGTGCCGGAACTTCCCGGGGGGGGTTCGACAATGAGCAGTTCTTC.

The chain couples TRBV5-1 to TRBJ2-3; 12 bases align to TRBD2. Germline V gene data show CDR1 as SGHRS and CDR2 as YFSETQ. CDR3 length: 16 residues. The V segment lost 3 bases and the J segment 2 bases; nucleotides outside the gene matches: 4. Written as DNA, the CDR3 is TGCGCCAGCAGCTCACGGACTAGCGGGGCCACAGATACGCAGTATTTT. This sequence encodes CASSSRTSGATDTQYF.

The rearrangement links TRBV2 to TRBJ1-3, with D perhaps matching TRBD1 (6 bases). V lost 3 bases and J 0 bases, leaving 15 bases between the germline ends. In germline, CDR1 is SNHLY, CDR2 FYNNEI. The CDR3 is made up of 17 amino acids. CDR3 sequence: CASSDPSLRGSGNTIYF. Written as DNA, the CDR3 is TGTGCCAGCAGTGACCCCTCTCTCAGGGGCTCTGGAAACACCATATATTTT.

J is TRBJ2-5 and V is TRBV7-2; D unclear. CDR3 length: 13 amino acids. Germline V gene sequence: CDR1 SGHTA, CDR2 FQGNSA. Trimming shortened V by 2 bases and J by 0 bases, and 4 bases separated the two germline ends. The CDR3 protein is CASSLPNQETQYF. CDR3 bases: TGTGCCAGCAGCTTACCCAACCAAGAGACCCAGTACTTC.

The rearrangement joins TRBV7-2 to TRBJ1-4; D may be TRBD1 (5 bases). Germline-derived CDR1 and CDR2 are SGHTA and FQGNSA. Trimming cost V 5 bases and J 5 bases, with 12 bases left between them. CDR3 length equals 14 residues. CDR3 protein: CASSTGGGNEKLFF. As DNA, the CDR3 is TGTGCCAGCAGCACCGGTGGGGGGAATGAAAAACTGTTTTTT.

The chain uses TRBV30 and TRBJ1-5; tentatively, D is TRBD1 (5 bases). The CDR3 runs 14 residues. V was pared by 5 bases and J by 3 bases, with 14 bases between. From germline, CDR1 is GTSNPN and CDR2 SVGIG (reference sequence). The CDR3 nucleotides read TGTGCCTGGGGAGGGCAGGGTTACAATCAGCCCCAGCATTTT. Translated: CAWGGQGYNQPQHF. The full variable domain, rest sourced from reference TRBV30 and TRBJ1-5, is SQTIHQWPATLVQPVGSPLSLECTVEGTSNPNLYWYRQAAGRGLQLLFYSVGIGQISSEVPQNLSASRPQDRQFILSSKKLLLSDSGFYLCAWGGQGYNQPQHFGDGTRLSIL.

The rearrangement joins TRBV4-1 to TRBJ1-2; TRBD1 agrees at 7 bases. Germline-derived CDR1 and CDR2 are MGHRA and YSYEKL. V lost 6 bases to trimming and J lost 7 bases; unmatched junction nucleotides: 14. The CDR3 totals 15 residues. CDR3 residues: CASRLVGRGLLGYTF. The DNA for the CDR3 is TGCGCCAGCAGGCTGGTGGGTAGGGGGCTTCTTGGCTACACCTTC.

The J gene is TRBJ1-2, the V gene TRBV27, with 8 bases identical to TRBD1. The germline CDR1 and CDR2 sequences are MNHEY and SMNVEV (reference sequence). The CDR3 length is 15 residues. V shed 5 bases and J 1 base; nucleotides not matched to a gene: 6. CDR3 coding DNA: TGTGCCAGCAGTCCGGACGGACAGGGTAACTATGGCTACACCTTC. Encoded protein: CASSPDGQGNYGYTF.

The chain carries TRBV19 and TRBJ1-3; TRBD1 aligns across 7 bases. V lost 3 bases and J lost 4; bases outside the gene matches: 12. This CDR3 comprises 17 residues. The germline V gene has CDR1 LNHDA and CDR2 SQIVND (reference sequence). The DNA of the CDR3 is TGTGCCAGTAGTATTTACCGGGCGACAGGGTCCGGAAACACCATATATTTT. It encodes CASSIYRATGSGNTIYF.